This TCR beta chain was observed in a study of response to subunit inactivated influenza vaccine. This clonotype was recorded a few times. The antigen is unknown. This CDR3 has 14 residues. Germline assignment: CDR1 SGHRS and CDR2 YFSETQ. V was clipped by 0 bases and J by 4 bases, with 10 bases between them. TCRdb ran MiXCR on the RT-PCR reads and lists one entry per CDR3 protein. The table lists more than 400,000 distinct CDR3 sequences, approximately 7.2% of them singletons. Study-wide points: With each seasonal influenza vaccination, the authors suggested, few new T cells are recruited.

The sequencing here drew on PBMCs from blood, taken roughly 24 months after vaccination. This chain joins TRBV5-1 and TRBJ1-1; unclear D gene. This TCR was sampled from a man in his fifties or sixties who received an inactivated influenza vaccine. The CDR3 nucleotides are TGCGCCAGCAGCTTGGGGACGATCGGCACTGAAGCTTTCTTT. Residues: CASSLGTIGTEAFF.